A selection of T cell receptor beta chains follows, all from one sample in a study of T cell responses to AZD1222 COVID-19 vaccine. TCRdb's copy holds only in-frame clones and misses some; the assay was immunoSEQ multiplex PCR. The sample lists around 140,000 clones, more than 90% occurring once. The sample consisted of peripheral blood, taken on day 0 of AZD1222 vaccination. Receptors originate from an adult in good health. The CDR3 runs from the conserved cysteine through the conserved F or W.

>TRBJ2-3|TRBV5-1
CASSLGLAGTDTQYF
>TRBJ2-1|TRBV3-1/TRBV3-2
CASSHDRLAGAGGEQFF
>TRBJ2-7|TRBV28
CASSSPGQDTYEQYF
>TRBJ1-5|TRBV27
CASSLESPAHQPQHF
>TRBJ1-2|TRBV12-5
CASGLDRGHGYTF
>TRBJ2-1|TRBV2
CASTLRGNNEQFF
>TRBJ1-2|TRBV14
CASSQISGALLGGYTF
>TRBJ2-2|TRBV7-3
CASSPRLFTSGRADGELFF
>TRBJ1-1|TRBV6-1
CASSERSRWGQGNNPEAFF
>TRBJ1-6|TRBV2
CASSLPGGIANSPLHF